Listed here are 27 T cell receptor beta chains from one sample, sequenced in a study of T-cell reconstitution after alpha-beta-depleted transplantation in children. As it was prepared, the TCRbeta library received unique molecular identifiers. TCRdb processed the PCR reads anew with MiXCR; each CDR3 protein has one entry. The data contain some 500,000 distinct CDR3 sequences, about 30% of them singletons. The sequenced sample was PBMCs from the stem cell graft donor, obtained from the stem cell graft. These receptors were taken from a human donor who donated a stem cell graft to a child with aplastic anemia.

The V gene is TRBV4-2, the J gene TRBJ1-1, with D perhaps TRBD1 (5 bases). V was shortened by 1 base and J by 11 bases, with 14 bases between the two germline ends. This CDR3 has 13 residues. CDR1 and CDR2 from the germline V gene are LGHNA and YNFKEQ. The CDR3 loop is CASSQVGQGYAFF. In DNA form, the CDR3 reads TGTGCCAGCAGCCAAGTGGGGCAGGGTTACGCTTTCTTT.

The chain has TRBV10-3 and TRBJ1-5; D possibly corresponds to TRBD1 (5 bases). Germline V lookup: CDR1 ENHRY, CDR2 SYGVKD. With 5 bases removed from V and 1 base from J, the gap between germline ends came to 9 bases. The CDR3 covers 14 residues. CDR3 in amino acids: CAISSQESNQPQHF. The CDR3 nucleotides are TGTGCCATCAGTTCACAGGAGAGCAATCAGCCCCAGCATTTT.

This CDR3 is CAIETGPKGNTEAFF. CDR3 in DNA: TGTGCCATAGAGACGGGCCCCAAGGGGAACACTGAAGCTTTCTTT. The chain has TRBV2 and TRBJ1-1; D not resolved. V lost 10 bases and J lost 1, with 19 bases in between. Germline V CDR1 and CDR2: SNHLY, FYNNEI. This CDR3 is 15 amino acids long. Looking up the rest from reference TRBV2 and TRBJ1-1 gives the full variable domain: EPEVTQTPSHQVTQMGQEVILRCVPISNHLYFYWYRQILGQKVEFLVSFYNNEISEKSEIFDDQFSVERPDGSNFTLKIRSTKLEDSAMYFCAIETGPKGNTEAFFGQGTRLTVV.

This clonotype was seen a handful of times. V is TRBV12-3 or TRBV12-4 and J is TRBJ2-1, with D uncertain. The CDR3 loop spans 11 amino acids. The V and J ends lost 3 bases and 8 bases respectively, with 5 bases between them. CDR3 sequence reads: CASSLYHEQFF. In nucleotides, the CDR3 is TGTGCCAGCAGTTTGTATCATGAGCAGTTCTTC.

The V and J genes are TRBV7-2 and TRBJ2-2; D may correspond to TRBD1 or TRBD2 (5 bases each). V lost 2 bases, J lost 4 bases, and 11 bases lay in between. Germline V CDR1 and CDR2: SGHTA, FQGNSA. The length of the CDR3 is 15 residues. For the CDR3, the DNA is TGTGCCAGCAGCTTATCCGGGACCGGCACCGGGGAGCTGTTTTTT. It encodes CASSLSGTGTGELFF.

The chain uses TRBV5-4 and TRBJ2-7; D may be TRBD1 (6 bases). The CDR3 length is 14 residues. Germline V lookup: CDR1 SGHNT, CDR2 YYREEE (reference sequence). Trimming shortened V by 4 bases and J by 3 bases, and 14 bases separated the two germline ends. CDR3 coding DNA: TGTGCCAGCAGCCAGACCCCAGGGGACTACGAGCAGTACGTC. Its translation is CASSQTPGDYEQYV.

This clonotype was picked up one time. This chain uses TRBV7-2 with TRBJ2-7; 7 bases align to TRBD2. This CDR3 comprises 14 residues. Trimming cost V 5 bases and J 2 bases; bases outside gene matches: 6. Germline V gives CDR1 SGHTA, CDR2 FQGNSA. The DNA of the CDR3 is TGTGCCAGCAGCCCCAGCCGGGGGGCCTACGAGCAGTACTTC. Translating it yields CASSPSRGAYEQYF. The whole variable domain, remainder taken from reference TRBV7-2 and TRBJ2-7, is GAGVSQSPSNKVTEKGKDVELRCDPISGHTALYWYRQSLGQGLEFLIYFQGNSAPDKSGLPSDRFSAERTGGSVSTLTIQRTQQEDSAVYLCASSPSRGAYEQYFGPGTRLTVT.

This clonotype was seen a few times. The chain carries TRBV12-3 or TRBV12-4 and TRBJ2-1; possibly TRBD2 for D (6 bases). The CDR3 consists of 14 residues. V was pared by 6 bases and J by 1 base, with 10 bases between. The CDR3 region has the DNA TGTGCCAGCAGAGCACTAGCATCCTACAATGAGCAGTTCTTC. Encoded protein: CASRALASYNEQFF.

The V gene is TRBV6-4, the J gene TRBJ2-7; D gene uncertain. Germline V lookup: CDR1 MRHNA, CDR2 SNTAGT. Deletions cut 6 bases from V and 2 bases from J, with 8 bases between. CDR3 length: 12 residues. CDR3 DNA sequence: TGTGCCAGCAGCGGCCACCCCTACGAGCAGTACGTC. Translated: CASSGHPYEQYV.

This clonotype was found a few times. The gene calls are TRBV7-2 and TRBJ1-1, with D maybe TRBD1 (5 bases). V lost 5 bases and J lost 6, with 16 bases in between. Germline V gene sequence: CDR1 SGHTA, CDR2 FQGNSA. The CDR3 extends over 14 amino acids. CDR3 protein: CASSRGPGRAEAFF. In nucleotides, the CDR3 is TGTGCCAGCAGCCGGGGACCCGGCAGGGCTGAAGCTTTCTTT.

This chain uses TRBV7-2 with TRBJ1-2; no clear D gene. The CDR3 loop spans 16 amino acids. With 2 bases removed from V and 2 bases from J, the gap between germline ends came to 15 bases. CDR1 SGHTA and CDR2 FQGNSA come from the germline V gene. The CDR3 loop reads CASSLTSAPGNYGYTF. In nucleotides, the CDR3 is TGTGCCAGCAGCTTAACCTCGGCCCCGGGGAACTATGGCTACACCTTC.

The CDR3 sequence is CASRLDGTGVAGKQFF. The CDR3 nucleotides are TGTGCCAGCAGATTAGACGGGACAGGGGTAGCGGGTAAGCAGTTCTTC. The V gene is TRBV6-5, the J gene TRBJ2-1; 10 bases agree with TRBD1. In germline, CDR1 is MNHEY, CDR2 SVGAGI. The V and J ends lost 6 bases and 11 bases, in that order; junction bases with no gene match: 16. The CDR3 runs to 16 residues.

The chain carries TRBV3-1 and TRBJ2-1; D is perhaps TRBD1 or TRBD2 (5 bases each). This CDR3 is built from 15 residues. V gave up 4 bases and J gave up 10 bases, with 20 bases separating them. Germline lookup yields CDR1 LGHDT and CDR2 YNNKEL (reference sequence). CDR3 in amino acids: CASSLRKGRTGEQFF. In DNA, the CDR3 is TGTGCCAGCAGCCTAAGAAAGGGACGAACGGGGGAGCAGTTCTTC.

This clonotype was detected only a few times. This chain connects TRBV7-6 to TRBJ2-1; D unclear. The CDR3 covers 14 residues. Germline assignment: CDR1 SGHVS and CDR2 FNYEAQ. V lost 2 bases, J lost 5 bases, and 10 bases lay in between. DNA of the CDR3: TGTGCCAGCAGCTTATCGCCTCAGAACAATGAGCAGTTCTTC. It translates to CASSLSPQNNEQFF.

The CDR3 is CACSHRGGNYEQYF. The CDR3 DNA sequence: TGTGCCTGCTCACACAGGGGCGGGAACTACGAGCAGTACTTC. The rearrangement joins TRBV27 to TRBJ2-7, with a weak D call TRBD1 (7 bases). The germline V gene encodes CDR1 MNHEY and CDR2 SMNVEV (reference sequence). Deletions cut 11 bases from V and 3 bases from J, with 20 bases between. The CDR3 covers 14 residues.

A few counts support this clonotype. J is TRBJ1-3 and V is TRBV12-3 or TRBV12-4, with a tentative D call TRBD1 (6 bases). The CDR3 sequence is 13 residues long. Trimming cost V 6 bases and J 3 bases, with 9 bases left between them. CDR3 sequence (DNA): TGTGCCAGCAGCGGACAGTTTGGAAACACCATATATTTT. This translates into CASSGQFGNTIYF.

The chain joins TRBV30 to TRBJ2-3; no firm D call. V was pared by 3 bases and J by 2 bases, with 12 bases between. Germline CDR1 and CDR2: GTSNPN and SVGIG (reference sequence). The CDR3 extends over 14 amino acids. The CDR3 DNA reads as TGTGCCTGGAGCGTCAACTTATACACAGATACGCAGTATTTT. Protein: CAWSVNLYTDTQYF.

The sample holds a few counts of this clonotype. The V and J genes are TRBV30 and TRBJ1-4; 8 nucleotides align to TRBD1. The CDR3 contains 14 residues. V lost 1 base, J lost 8 bases, and 6 bases stayed unmatched. The germline V gene has CDR1 GTSNPN and CDR2 SVGIG (reference sequence). The CDR3 DNA follows: TGTGCCTGGAGTGATACAGGGGGTGTAGAAAAACTGTTTTTT. Protein: CAWSDTGGVEKLFF.

The V gene is TRBV14, the J gene TRBJ1-3, with D perhaps matching TRBD1 (5 bases). The germline V gene encodes CDR1 SGHDN and CDR2 FVKESK. The CDR3 covers 17 residues. The V gene lost 3 bases and the J gene lost 0 bases, with 15 bases spanning the gap. The CDR3 region is CASSQRTLGVSGNTIYF. The CDR3 DNA sequence: TGTGCCAGCAGCCAGCGGACCCTAGGGGTCTCTGGAAACACCATATATTTT.

The chain couples TRBV6-4 to TRBJ1-2; D is unresolved. V lost 5 bases to trimming and J lost 8 bases, with 9 bases between them. Germline V gives CDR1 MRHNA, CDR2 SNTAGT. This CDR3 comprises 11 residues. Here the CDR3 reads CASSLGEGYTF. The CDR3, as DNA: TGTGCCAGCAGTCTTGGGGAAGGCTACACCTTC.

There are a few counts of this clonotype. The genes are TRBV12-3 or TRBV12-4 and TRBJ2-1; the D gene is possibly TRBD1 (6 bases). V lost 6 bases, J lost 7 bases, and 10 bases lay in between. The CDR3 loop spans 12 amino acids. For the CDR3, the DNA is TGTGCCAGCAGACCCAGGGGTAATGAGCAGTTCTTC. It codes for CASRPRGNEQFF.

The chain employs TRBV5-4 and TRBJ2-2; TRBD2 might be the D (5 bases). CDR1 SGHNT and CDR2 YYREEE come from the germline V gene (reference sequence). Trimming stripped 7 bases from V and 1 base from J, with 14 bases between. The CDR3 spans 15 residues. For the CDR3, the DNA is TGTGCCAGCGCCCTAGAGGGCCTGAACACCGGGGAGCTGTTTTTT. Translating it yields CASALEGLNTGELFF.

The chain recombines TRBV6-6 with TRBJ2-7, with 7 positions matching TRBD1. V gave up 6 bases and J gave up 0 bases; unmatched junction bases: 8. The CDR3 runs 15 residues. Germline CDR1 MNHNY, CDR2 SVGAGI (reference sequence). The CDR3, as DNA: TGTGCCAGCAGGACGAGGGGGCCGAGCTCCTACGAGCAGTACGTC. This sequence encodes CASRTRGPSSYEQYV.

The table lists this clonotype with a few counts. The rearrangement uses TRBV6-5 and TRBJ1-1; 8 positions match TRBD1. V shed 6 bases and J 5 bases; nucleotides not matched to a gene: 8. The CDR3 is made up of 14 amino acids. Germline lookup yields CDR1 MNHEY and CDR2 SVGAGI. CDR3 protein: CASRGGQGWTEAFF. Here the CDR3 DNA reads TGTGCCAGCAGGGGTGGACAGGGATGGACTGAAGCTTTCTTT.

The chain uses TRBV6-5 and TRBJ1-1; 7 bases align to TRBD1. Unmatched junction bases numbered 8, after V lost 5 bases and J lost 5 bases. CDR1 and CDR2 from the germline V gene are MNHEY and SVGAGI. The CDR3 length is 14 residues. The CDR3 sequence: CASSNRGGGTEAFF. DNA of the CDR3: TGTGCCAGCAGTAACAGGGGAGGAGGGACTGAAGCTTTCTTT.

The chain carries TRBV6-6 and TRBJ1-2, with D unclear. Between the trimmed V and J ends, which lost 5 bases and 8 bases, there was a span of 15 bases. CDR1 is MNHNY and CDR2 is SVGAGI in the germline V gene (reference sequence). This CDR3 region has 13 residues. In DNA, the CDR3 is TGTGCCAGCAGTCTTCTCGCCAGGCAGGGCTACACCTTC. This gives the protein CASSLLARQGYTF.

The chain is built from TRBV19 and TRBJ1-1, with 8 bases aligning to TRBD1. The CDR3 is made up of 17 amino acids. CDR1 and CDR2 from the germline V gene are LNHDA and SQIVND (reference sequence). Losses at the gene ends were 1 base for V and 0 bases for J; bases not matched to a gene: 7. Written as DNA, the CDR3 is TGTGCCAGTAGTATAGTGGTCGGGACAGGTTTGAACACTGAAGCTTTCTTT. This gives the protein CASSIVVGTGLNTEAFF.